The 27 T cell receptor beta chains presented below share a single source sample, sequenced in a study of regulatory T cells in long-lasting Graves disease. Sample time point: persistent/refractory GD, antithyroid drugs over 5 years with positive TRAb. From RNA extracted from PBMCs, the TCR library was made. For TCR beta, libraries came from iRepertoire HTBI primers and Arm-PCR of CDR3 regions. Each CDR3 protein is one row after TCRdb ran MiXCR on the multiplex PCR reads. The repertoire holds about 660,000 distinct CDR3 sequences, around 30% seen once, with 40% to 55% in the top ten. Specimen: peripheral blood mononuclear cells (PBMCs), collected when the disease was refractory, from a patient treated with antithyroid drugs. The receptors originated from a female donor with Graves disease.

There are a few counts of this clonotype. The gene calls are TRBV13 and TRBJ2-4, with 7 bases lining up with TRBD1. V was pared by 0 bases and J by 2 bases, with 1 base of the junction left unmatched. The germline V gene has CDR1 PRHDT and CDR2 FYEKMQ (reference sequence). This CDR3 contains 15 residues. The DNA of the CDR3 is TGTGCCAGCAGCTTAGGCAGGGGGACCAAAAACATTCAGTACTTC. This encodes CASSLGRGTKNIQYF.

The chain has TRBV7-6 and TRBJ2-2; 12 bases align to TRBD2. The CDR3 is 19 residues long. The junction had 9 bases not matched to a gene; V was cut back by 4 bases and J by 0 bases. Looked up from germline, CDR1 is SGHVS and CDR2 is FNYEAQ. CDR3 bases: TGTGCCAGCAGCTCCGGACTAGCGGGGTCCTACGCGAACACCGGGGAGCTGTTTTTT. Amino acid sequence: CASSSGLAGSYANTGELFF.

Concerning this clonotype itself: A single base separates this from a much larger clone, so it may be a read error. The chain combines TRBV28 with TRBJ2-7, with D perhaps TRBD1 (6 bases). The CDR3 extends over 13 amino acids. Germline V gene data show CDR1 as MDHEN and CDR2 as SYDVKM. The CDR3: CASSPDRSYGQYF. The CDR3 bases are TGTGCCAGCAGTCCCGACAGGTCCTACGGGCAGTACTTC.

The J gene is TRBJ1-1, the V gene TRBV6-6, with 8 bases identical to TRBD1. The germline V gene encodes CDR1 MNHNY and CDR2 SVGAGI (reference sequence). Trimming took 0 bases from V and 4 from J; bases not matched to a gene: 4. This CDR3 is 15 amino acids long. The CDR3 here is CASSYSTTGGTEAFF. CDR3 bases: TGTGCCAGCAGTTACTCGACCACAGGGGGCACTGAAGCTTTCTTT.

This sequence joins TRBV9 and TRBJ1-2, with 7 bases identical to TRBD1. The V gene end was trimmed by 2 bases and the J gene end by 6 bases; junction bases not matched to a gene: 4. The CDR3 has 13 amino acids. Germline values: CDR1 SGDLS, CDR2 YYNGEE. The CDR3 DNA reads TGTGCCAGCAGCGTTCAGGGGGAGCATGGCTACACCTTC. This translates into CASSVQGEHGYTF.

The J gene is TRBJ2-7, the V gene TRBV14, with D uncertain. V dropped 4 bases and J dropped 2 bases, with 9 bases sitting between them. The CDR3 runs to 13 residues. The germline gives CDR1 SGHDN, CDR2 FVKESK. CDR3 DNA: TGTGCCAGCAGCCGTGCAGCAACCTACGAGCAGTACTTC. Translation: CASSRAATYEQYF.

This rearrangement joins TRBV12-3 or TRBV12-4 to TRBJ1-3; D remains ambiguous. V lost 3 bases and J 9 bases, leaving 9 bases between the germline ends. The CDR3 sequence is 12 residues long. DNA for the CDR3: TGTGCCAGCAGTTTCTTTCGTGGCACCATATATTTT. Translation: CASSFFRGTIYF.

This clonotype appeared once. The chain carries TRBV13 and TRBJ2-1, with D tentatively TRBD1 (7 bases). This CDR3 region has 17 residues. Per germline, CDR1 PRHDT and CDR2 FYEKMQ (reference sequence). V was trimmed by 4 bases and J by 1 base, leaving 17 bases between them. In nucleotides, the CDR3 is TGTGCCAGCAGCTACCCAGGGGGGCTCGGGTCCTACAATGAGCAGTTCTTC. It is translated as CASSYPGGLGSYNEQFF.

This clonotype was observed many times. This rearrangement joins TRBV6-5 to TRBJ1-1, with a possible D match to TRBD1 (5 bases). V shed 4 bases and J shed 4 bases, with 10 bases lying between them. Per the germline V gene, CDR1 is MNHEY and CDR2 is SVGAGI. The CDR3 has 13 residues. The CDR3 here is CASSSGRSTEAFF. Here the CDR3 DNA reads TGTGCCAGCAGTTCAGGGAGGTCCACTGAAGCTTTCTTT.

The chain is built from TRBV6-1 and TRBJ2-7; D might be TRBD2 (6 bases). The CDR3 covers 12 residues. V was cut by 9 bases and J by 1 base, with 10 bases left in between. CDR1 is MNHNS and CDR2 is SASEGT in the germline V gene. The CDR3 reads CASYGSSYEQYF. CDR3 DNA: TGTGCCAGTTACGGGAGTTCCTACGAGCAGTACTTC.

The chain uses TRBV7-9 and TRBJ2-7, with D possibly matching TRBD2 (5 bases). Per the germline V gene, CDR1 is SEHNR and CDR2 is FQNEAQ (reference sequence). V was shortened by 1 base and J by 5 bases, with 12 bases between the two germline ends. The CDR3 is 14 residues long. CDR3 DNA sequence: TGTGCCAGCAGCTTAGACCTCGGGGTGAACGAGCAGTACTTC. Its translation: CASSLDLGVNEQYF.

This clonotype was seen a handful of times. This chain connects TRBV2 to TRBJ1-2; a weak D match, TRBD1 (5 bases). Trimming removed 7 bases at V and 7 bases at J, with 16 bases between. Germline assignment: CDR1 SNHLY and CDR2 FYNNEI. This CDR3 has 13 amino acids. The CDR3 bases are TGTGCCAGCACCCGGGGGGTGGTAGCTGGCTACACCTTC. Protein sequence: CASTRGVVAGYTF.

The CDR3 loop is CASSRSAETQYF. In nucleotides, the CDR3 is TGTGCCAGTAGTCGTTCGGCAGAGACCCAGTACTTC. The gene calls are TRBV19 and TRBJ2-5; D gene ambiguous. Germline loops: CDR1 LNHDA, CDR2 SQIVND (reference sequence). Trimming pared 5 bases from V and 4 bases from J, leaving 8 bases between. The CDR3 contains 12 residues.

This clonotype has just a few counts. The V and J genes are TRBV6-1 and TRBJ2-5, with unresolved D. The CDR3 totals 11 residues. From germline, CDR1 is MNHNS and CDR2 SASEGT. Trimming removed 4 bases at V and 7 bases at J, with 7 bases between. The chain's CDR3 is CASSGGWTQYF. The CDR3 nucleotides read TGTGCCAGCAGTGGCGGTTGGACCCAGTACTTC.

This clonotype was counted between two and nine times. J is TRBJ2-7 and V is TRBV2, with 8 bases matching TRBD2. The CDR3 is made up of 15 amino acids. Losses at the gene ends were 6 bases for V and 2 bases for J; bases not matched to a gene: 9. CDR1 and CDR2 (germline): SNHLY, FYNNEI. The CDR3 bases are TGTGCCAGCAGGGAGACTAGCGTAACCACCTACGAGCAGTACTTC. This gives the protein CASRETSVTTYEQYF.

This clonotype was seen once. The chain is built from TRBV5-6 and TRBJ2-2; 10 nucleotides agree with TRBD2. This CDR3 contains 15 residues. Germline assignment: CDR1 SGHDT and CDR2 YYEEEE. V shed 1 base and J 6 bases; nucleotides not matched to a gene: 3. The CDR3 sequence is CASSLTSGMAGELFF. The CDR3 DNA follows: TGTGCCAGCAGCTTGACTAGCGGGATGGCCGGGGAGCTGTTTTTT.

This chain uses TRBV6-2 or TRBV6-3 with TRBJ2-5; D not certain. The CDR3 is 13 residues long. V was pared by 6 bases and J by 7 bases, with 15 bases between. Germline lookup yields CDR1 MNHEY and CDR2 SVGEGT. The chain's CDR3 is CASSVDGWRTQYF. CDR3 coding DNA: TGTGCCAGCAGCGTGGACGGGTGGAGGACCCAGTACTTC.

The chain is built from TRBV6-9 and TRBJ2-7, with D unclear. This CDR3 has 13 residues. V was shortened by 3 bases and J by 3 bases, with 9 bases between the two germline ends. Germline V gives CDR1 MNHGY, CDR2 SVAAGI. CDR3 coding DNA: TGTGCCAGCAGTTACTCGAATTACTACGAGCAGTACTTC. Its protein is CASSYSNYYEQYF.

This clonotype was picked up a small number of times. V is TRBV11-3 and J is TRBJ2-5, with 7 nucleotides matching TRBD2. The end of the DNA fits TRBJ2-1 better, so the J call may be wrong. CDR1 and CDR2 (germline): SGHNT, YENEEA. This CDR3 spans 16 amino acids. Here the CDR3 reads CASSLAGAGPNNEQFF. The CDR3 bases are TGTGCCAGCAGCCTCGCGGGAGCGGGCCCCAACAATGAGCAGTTCTTC.

The genes are TRBV3-1 and TRBJ1-4; TRBD1 aligns across 7 bases. This CDR3 has 13 amino acids. The ends lost 6 bases at V and 7 bases at J; junction bases unmatched: 5. In germline, CDR1 is LGHDT, CDR2 YNNKEL (reference sequence). The CDR3 sequence is CASRATGIEKLFF. The DNA of the CDR3 is TGTGCCAGCAGAGCGACAGGGATTGAAAAACTGTTTTTT.

In DNA, the CDR3 is TGCGCCAGCAGGACTAGCGGGAGGGTCGAGACCCAGTACTTC. Encoded protein: CASRTSGRVETQYF. The chain combines TRBV10-2 with TRBJ2-5; 14 nucleotides agree with TRBD2. CDR1 WSHSY and CDR2 SAAADI come from the germline V gene. Unmatched junction bases numbered 2, after V lost 6 bases and J lost 5 bases. The CDR3 runs 14 residues.

This clonotype was seen at least ten times. The CDR3, as DNA: TGTGCCAGCAGGAAGACCCGGACAGAAGAAGCTTTCTTT. It encodes CASRKTRTEEAFF. The chain combines TRBV12-3 or TRBV12-4 with TRBJ1-1; tentative D call: TRBD1 (6 bases). The V end lost 6 bases, the J end lost 8 bases, and 16 bases lay between the germline ends. CDR3 length: 13 amino acids.

The chain carries TRBV12-3 or TRBV12-4 and TRBJ1-5; TRBD1 agrees at 7 bases. Unmatched junction bases numbered 5, after V lost 4 bases and J lost 2 bases. CDR3 length equals 15 residues. This CDR3 reads CASSSEGAGNQPQHF. For the CDR3, the DNA is TGTGCCAGCAGTTCCGAGGGGGCGGGCAATCAGCCCCAGCATTTT.

At least ten counts were recorded for this clonotype. The chain carries TRBV7-6 and TRBJ2-6, with 8 bases that match TRBD1. The trim removed 1 base at V and 2 bases at J, leaving 13 bases unmatched. The CDR3 has 20 amino acids. Looked up from germline, CDR1 is SGHVS and CDR2 is FNYEAQ. CDR3 loop: CASSLEARGRFVAGANVLTF. As DNA, the CDR3 is TGTGCCAGCAGCTTAGAGGCCAGGGGGCGCTTCGTCGCTGGGGCCAACGTCCTGACTTTC.

V usage is TRBV4-1 and J usage is TRBJ1-1; 10 bases line up with TRBD1. There are 14 residues in the CDR3. Looked up from germline, CDR1 is MGHRA and CDR2 is YSYEKL. Unmatched junction bases numbered 6, after V lost 7 bases and J lost 4 bases. CDR3 bases: TGCGCCAGCAATGACAGGGGGCGCGGCACTGAAGCTTTCTTT. Residues: CASNDRGRGTEAFF.

The chain employs TRBV3-1 and TRBJ2-7; 10 nucleotides align to TRBD1. The junction had 5 bases not matched to a gene; V was cut back by 0 bases and J by 3 bases. The V gene's germline CDR1 is LGHDT and CDR2 YNNKEL (reference sequence). The CDR3 has 16 residues. For the CDR3, the DNA is TGTGCCAGCAGCCAAGACGGCGGGACAGGGGACTACGAGCAGTACTTC. It encodes CASSQDGGTGDYEQYF.

Note on this clonotype: This may be a read error, as it is one base from a much larger clone. The chain carries TRBV28 and TRBJ1-2, with 7 bases lining up with TRBD1. The CDR3 totals 14 residues. Germline CDR1 and CDR2: MDHEN and SYDVKM. DNA for the CDR3: TGTGCCAGCAGTAGCCGGGACAGTAACTATGGCTGCACCTTC. Its protein is CASSSRDSNYGCTF.